The clone carrying this TCR beta chain turned up a few times. The sample comes from a study of beta chain features in type 1 diabetes. Expressed TCRB transcripts got sequenced, as all isolated RNA was reverse transcribed. Assay: immunoSEQ multiplex PCR; the TCRdb copy retains only in-frame clones and omits some. The sample contains some 900,000 clones, 15% to 20% of which appear only once. The ends lost 7 bases at V and 5 bases at J; junction bases unmatched: 8. Per germline, CDR1 SGHRS and CDR2 YFSETQ. The CDR3 spans 14 residues. The V call is TRBV5-1, the J call TRBJ2-2, with 7 bases lining up with TRBD1. The receptor's source is a woman younger than 30 in good health. The sequenced sample was naive CD4+ T cells from blood. CDR3 bases: TGCGCCAGCGAGACAGGGTCGGGTACCGGGGAGCTGTTTTTT. It yields the protein CASETGSGTGELFF.